The 32 T cell receptor beta chains below all came from one sample that was sequenced in a study of T-cell reconstitution after alpha-beta-depleted transplantation in children. Preparing the TCRbeta library involved the use of unique molecular identifiers. TCRdb called the PCR reads again in MiXCR, with one record for every CDR3 protein. Found here are 600,000 to 700,000 distinct CDR3 sequences, about an eighth of them singletons; the top ten hold roughly 0.84%. The sample was PBMCs, taken before TCRalphabeta/CD19-depleted stem cell transplant. The source of these receptors is a girl aged 2-15 years with congenital amegakaryocytic thrombocytopenia, due to receive a stem cell transplant.

This clonotype was detected only a few times. The J gene is TRBJ2-2, the V gene TRBV5-1; no clear D gene. There are 15 residues in the CDR3. Trimming shortened V by 0 bases and J by 0 bases, and 6 bases separated the two germline ends. Germline CDR1 is SGHRS and CDR2 is YFSETQ. The chain's CDR3 is CASSLEESNTGELFF. The CDR3 region has the DNA TGCGCCAGCAGCTTGGAAGAGTCGAACACCGGGGAGCTGTTTTTT.

This clonotype was seen only a few times. The chain links TRBV2 to TRBJ2-1; no firm D call. V was pared by 11 bases and J by 5 bases, with 16 bases between. The CDR3 runs to 13 residues. Per germline, CDR1 SNHLY and CDR2 FYNNEI. For the CDR3, the DNA is TGTGCCGTAATACCACCTCTCAACAATGAGCAGTTCTTC. It specifies CAVIPPLNNEQFF.

This clonotype was seen only a few times. The chain is built from TRBV7-9 and TRBJ1-2; D ambiguous. Per the germline V gene, CDR1 is SEHNR and CDR2 is FQNEAQ (reference sequence). Trimming pared 6 bases from V and 3 bases from J, leaving 17 bases between. This CDR3 has 15 amino acids. The CDR3 DNA reads as TGTGCCAGCAGACACGACACCTCGGCCTACTATGGCTACACCTTC. Translation: CASRHDTSAYYGYTF.

This clonotype appeared a few times. The chain couples TRBV10-3 to TRBJ2-2; maybe TRBD2 (7 bases). Trimming removed 10 bases at V and 1 base at J, with 22 bases between. Germline V gene data show CDR1 as ENHRY and CDR2 as SYGVKD. There are 17 residues in the CDR3. The CDR3 coding sequence is TGTGCCACCTCCCCTCTAGGGGGAGGGTGGAACACCGGGGAGCTGTTTTTT. It is translated as CATSPLGGGWNTGELFF.

This clonotype was counted ten times or more. The rearrangement joins TRBV20-1 to TRBJ2-5; no firm D call. The CDR3 totals 14 residues. V lost 0 bases and J lost 1, with 9 bases in between. CDR1 and CDR2 (germline): DFQATT, SNEGSKA (reference sequence). This CDR3 reads CSARDESRQETQYF. The CDR3 nucleotides are TGCAGTGCTAGAGATGAAAGCCGCCAAGAGACCCAGTACTTC.

This clonotype was recorded many times. V and J are TRBV12-5 and TRBJ1-1, with 7 bases identical to TRBD1. Germline V gives CDR1 LGHNT, CDR2 FRNRAP. This CDR3 is built from 17 residues. V lost 3 bases and J lost 4; bases outside the gene matches: 14. As DNA, the CDR3 is TGTGCTAGTGGTTTACAAGTGCGACAGGGTGGGATCACTGAAGCTTTCTTT. It translates to CASGLQVRQGGITEAFF.

This sequence joins TRBV10-3 and TRBJ1-1, with D uncertain. Germline V gives CDR1 ENHRY, CDR2 SYGVKD. Trimming took 0 bases from V and 1 from J, leaving 12 bases between them. This CDR3 has 16 amino acids. This CDR3 is CAISESIGAGNTEAFF. CDR3 sequence (DNA): TGTGCCATCAGTGAGTCGATAGGCGCCGGGAACACTGAAGCTTTCTTT.

The J gene is TRBJ2-4, the V gene TRBV29-1, with 12 bases fitting TRBD2. Per the germline V gene, CDR1 is SQVTM and CDR2 is ANQGSEA. CDR3 length equals 18 residues. Trimming at V came to 0 bases and at J to 0 bases, leaving 6 bases not matched to a gene. The CDR3 DNA is TGCAGCGTTGAAGATCGACTAGCGGGAGCCCTAGCCAAAAACATTCAGTACTTC. Translated: CSVEDRLAGALAKNIQYF. Looking up the rest from reference TRBV29-1 and TRBJ2-4 gives the full variable domain: SAVISQKPSRDICQRGTSLTIQCQVDSQVTMMFWYRQQPGQSLTLIATANQGSEATYESGFVIDKFPISRPNLTFSTLTVSNMSPEDSSIYLCSVEDRLAGALAKNIQYFGAGTRLSVL.

This clonotype was found many times. V gene TRBV5-1 combines with J gene TRBJ1-6, with TRBD1 matching 8 bases. The V and J ends lost 4 bases and 8 bases, in that order; junction bases with no gene match: 11. This CDR3 has 16 residues. In germline, CDR1 is SGHRS, CDR2 YFSETQ. The CDR3 loop reads CASSVTLTGGYSPLHF. The CDR3 nucleotides read TGCGCCAGCAGCGTGACCCTCACAGGGGGATATTCACCCCTCCACTTT.

This clonotype was counted many times. The rearrangement links TRBV5-1 to TRBJ2-3, with D unresolved. The CDR3 length is 15 residues. V gave up 1 base and J gave up 2 bases, with 11 bases separating them. CDR1 is SGHRS, CDR2 YFSETQ, per germline. CDR3: CASSLSTSSTDTQYF. As DNA, the CDR3 is TGCGCCAGCAGCTTGAGCACCTCATCCACAGATACGCAGTATTTT.

In its sample, this clonotype was seen many times. The J gene is TRBJ2-7, the V gene TRBV5-1, with D tentatively TRBD1 (8 bases). CDR3 length: 15 amino acids. Trimming removed 1 base from V and 1 base from J, with 12 bases in between. From germline, CDR1 is SGHRS and CDR2 YFSETQ. The CDR3 loop reads CASSLTQGGSYEQYF. The CDR3 DNA reads as TGCGCCAGCAGCTTGACACAGGGGGGGTCCTACGAGCAGTACTTC.

This clonotype was observed many times. This chain connects TRBV29-1 to TRBJ1-1; 7 nucleotides match TRBD1. After removal of 3 bases from V and 0 bases from J, the junction contained 4 bases not matched to a gene. CDR1 and CDR2 (germline): SQVTM, ANQGSEA. This CDR3 contains 14 residues. The CDR3 coding sequence is TGCAGCGTTGACAGGACAGGCTTGAACACTGAAGCTTTCTTT. Amino acid sequence: CSVDRTGLNTEAFF.

This clonotype appeared many times. This chain links TRBV5-1 with TRBJ1-6; tentatively, D is TRBD1 (5 bases). Between the trimmed V and J ends, which lost 5 bases and 8 bases, there was a span of 17 bases. This CDR3 comprises 15 residues. Germline loops: CDR1 SGHRS, CDR2 YFSETQ. CDR3 sequence reads: CASRINRREDSPLHF. CDR3 DNA sequence: TGCGCCAGCAGGATAAACAGGAGGGAGGATTCACCCCTCCACTTT.

This clonotype was seen many times. The gene calls are TRBV29-1 and TRBJ1-2, with D possibly TRBD1 on 5 matching bases. The CDR3 runs to 13 residues. The germline gives CDR1 SQVTM, CDR2 ANQGSEA. Trimming shortened V by 4 bases and J by 5 bases, and 14 bases separated the two germline ends. This CDR3 reads CSVAGPGEYGYTF. Written as DNA, the CDR3 is TGCAGCGTTGCCGGGCCGGGGGAATATGGCTACACCTTC.

This chain joins TRBV20-1 and TRBJ2-3, with 11 bases identical to TRBD2. Germline V gives CDR1 DFQATT, CDR2 SNEGSKA (reference sequence). V lost 6 bases and J lost 2; bases outside the gene matches: 7. The CDR3 extends over 15 amino acids. The CDR3 region is CSAKGLAEVTDTQYF. The DNA for the CDR3 is TGCAGTGCCAAGGGACTAGCGGAGGTCACAGATACGCAGTATTTT.

V and J are TRBV27 and TRBJ1-2; D is perhaps TRBD1 (6 bases). The V gene's germline CDR1 is MNHEY and CDR2 SMNVEV (reference sequence). The CDR3 is 15 residues long. V lost 2 bases and J 5 bases, leaving 15 bases between the germline ends. DNA of the CDR3: TGTGCCAGCAGTTTACTTGGGGGCGCGGGTTATGGCTACACCTTC. Protein: CASSLLGGAGYGYTF.

This clonotype was found once. A read error may explain this, as a much larger clone is one base away. The chain links TRBV5-1 to TRBJ2-2; D possibly corresponds to TRBD2 (5 bases). The CDR3 has 14 residues. Per the germline V gene, CDR1 is SGHRS and CDR2 is YFSETQ. CDR3: CASSLGQHTGDLFF. CDR3 in DNA: TGCGCCAGCAGCTTGGGACAACACACCGGGGATCTGTTTTTT.

This clonotype came up a few times. The chain has TRBV20-1 and TRBJ2-7; TRBD1 agrees at 11 bases. Germline assignment: CDR1 DFQATT and CDR2 SNEGSKA (reference sequence). The CDR3 is 13 residues long. The V gene end was trimmed by 6 bases and the J gene end by 4 bases; junction bases not matched to a gene: 5. In DNA, the CDR3 is TGCAGTGCCGCGGACAGGGGGCGGTACGAGCAGTACTTC. It specifies CSAADRGRYEQYF.

The gene calls are TRBV10-3 and TRBJ2-7; TRBD1 matches at 9 bases. V was pared by 10 bases and J by 5 bases, with 9 bases of the junction left unmatched. The CDR3 is 13 residues long. Per germline, CDR1 ENHRY and CDR2 SYGVKD. The CDR3 DNA follows: TGTGCCACCCTCGGGACAGGGCTAGACGAGCAGTACTTC. Amino acids: CATLGTGLDEQYF.

The table lists this clonotype with many counts. The chain recombines TRBV7-2 with TRBJ2-5, with D unclear. V lost 2 bases and J 3 bases, leaving 13 bases between the germline ends. In germline, CDR1 is SGHTA, CDR2 FQGNSA. This CDR3 spans 15 amino acids. DNA for the CDR3: TGTGCCAGCAGCTTAACTGCAGGCAGAAAAGAGACCCAGTACTTC. Protein product: CASSLTAGRKETQYF.

The V and J genes are TRBV3-1 and TRBJ1-1; D is undetermined. The CDR3 covers 16 residues. Trimming cost V 1 base and J 0 bases, with 12 bases left between them. The germline V gene encodes CDR1 LGHDT and CDR2 YNNKEL (reference sequence). The CDR3, as DNA: TGTGCCAGCAGCCAAGGATCCGGGATAATGAACACTGAAGCTTTCTTT. Translation: CASSQGSGIMNTEAFF.

This clonotype showed up many times. The chain couples TRBV5-1 to TRBJ1-4; D may be TRBD1 (5 bases). The CDR3 has 15 amino acids. Germline values: CDR1 SGHRS, CDR2 YFSETQ. V lost 4 bases, J lost 7 bases, and 17 bases lay in between. The CDR3 region is CASSGGSGLTEKLFF. DNA of the CDR3: TGCGCCAGCAGCGGCGGGTCGGGACTTACTGAAAAACTGTTTTTT.

This clonotype occurred many times. This chain connects TRBV9 to TRBJ2-1; D assignment may be TRBD1 or TRBD2 (5 bases each). The CDR3 is made up of 12 amino acids. Per germline, CDR1 SGDLS and CDR2 YYNGEE. Deletions cut 0 bases from V and 9 bases from J, with 7 bases between. In nucleotides, the CDR3 is TGTGCCAGCAGCGTAGTTGGGGGTGAGCAGTTCTTC. Translated: CASSVVGGEQFF.

This chain links TRBV6-5 with TRBJ2-7, with D possibly TRBD1 on 6 matching bases. The length of the CDR3 is 13 residues. Trimming took off 5 bases at V and 6 bases at J, with 14 bases between the two ends. CDR1 and CDR2 from the germline V gene are MNHEY and SVGAGI. The CDR3 DNA sequence: TGTGCCAGCAGTATTCGAGGGGGATTCGAGCAGTACTTC. The encoded protein is CASSIRGGFEQYF.

Only a few counts were recorded for this clonotype. V gene TRBV7-3 combines with J gene TRBJ2-7; the D gene is possibly TRBD1 (6 bases). The germline V gene has CDR1 SGHTA and CDR2 FQGTGA. Trimming removed 2 bases at V and 5 bases at J, with 10 bases between. The CDR3 spans 13 residues. The CDR3 protein is CASSLYRDNEQYF. The CDR3 coding sequence is TGTGCCAGCAGCTTATACAGGGATAACGAGCAGTACTTC.

The gene calls are TRBV5-1 and TRBJ2-3; TRBD2 aligns across 8 bases. Per germline, CDR1 SGHRS and CDR2 YFSETQ. There are 19 residues in the CDR3. With 2 bases clipped from V and 4 bases from J, the junction kept 18 bases outside the gene matches. CDR3 bases: TGCGCCAGCAGCTTAACAAGATACGCAAGCGGGAGTCGACCAGATACGCAGTATTTT. Translating gives CASSLTRYASGSRPDTQYF.

In nucleotides, the CDR3 is TGCAGTGCGGCAGGGGGCGGGTTACATTATGGCAATCAGCCCCAGCATTTT. It encodes CSAAGGGLHYGNQPQHF. The V gene is TRBV20-1, the J gene TRBJ1-5; 8 bases line up with TRBD1. This CDR3 has 17 residues. V gave up 6 bases and J gave up 2 bases; unmatched junction bases: 15. Germline V gene sequence: CDR1 DFQATT, CDR2 SNEGSKA (reference sequence).

This clonotype was counted ten times or more. The chain links TRBV6-2 or TRBV6-3 to TRBJ2-1; 9 nucleotides align to TRBD1. This CDR3 region has 15 residues. The germline gives CDR1 MNHEY, CDR2 SVGEGT. V lost 4 bases, J lost 9 bases, and 10 bases stayed unmatched. CDR3 amino acids: CASSSPGTGLSEQFF. CDR3 nucleotides: TGTGCCAGCAGTTCCCCCGGGACAGGGCTAAGTGAGCAGTTCTTC.

The CDR3 protein is CASSASGLRETQYF. The CDR3 DNA sequence: TGTGCCAGCAGCGCTAGCGGGTTACGAGAGACCCAGTACTTC. The chain has TRBV5-5 and TRBJ2-5; 8 bases fit TRBD2. Germline-derived CDR1 and CDR2 are SGHKS and YYEKEE (reference sequence). The CDR3 has 14 residues. The V segment lost 4 bases and the J segment 4 bases; nucleotides outside the gene matches: 6. Based on the CDR3 plus reference TRBV5-5 and TRBJ2-5, the full variable domain is DAGVTQSPTHLIKTRGQQVTLRCSPISGHKSVSWYQQVLGQGPQFIFQYYEKEERGRGNFPDRFSARQFPNYSSELNVNALLLGDSALYLCASSASGLRETQYFGPGTRLLVL.

This clonotype came up many times. The genes are TRBV20-1 and TRBJ1-4; possibly TRBD1 for D (6 bases). V was clipped by 3 bases and J by 7 bases, with 15 bases between them. The CDR3 length is 14 residues. Germline CDR1 DFQATT, CDR2 SNEGSKA (reference sequence). The CDR3 nucleotides read TGCAGTGCTAGCCAGGGGCGTGGGGGTGAAAAACTGTTTTTT. Protein: CSASQGRGGEKLFF.

In this sample, this clonotype turned up many times. V usage is TRBV5-1 and J usage is TRBJ2-3; weak D call: TRBD2 (6 bases). V dropped 4 bases and J dropped 3 bases, with 12 bases sitting between them. The CDR3 has 14 amino acids. Germline V gene lookup returns CDR1 SGHRS and CDR2 YFSETQ. CDR3 nucleotide sequence: TGCGCCAGCAGCGTCCGGGAGTGGACAGATACGCAGTATTTT. Translating it yields CASSVREWTDTQYF.

This clonotype was seen repeatedly, ten times or more. CDR3 amino acids: CASSPYHSRDSEKLFF. CDR3 in DNA: TGTGCCAGCAGCCCCTACCATTCGAGGGACTCGGAAAAACTGTTTTTT. The V gene is TRBV3-1, the J gene TRBJ1-4; tentatively, D is TRBD1 (5 bases). The CDR3 runs 16 residues. From germline, CDR1 is LGHDT and CDR2 YNNKEL (reference sequence). V was clipped by 4 bases and J by 8 bases, with 20 bases between them.